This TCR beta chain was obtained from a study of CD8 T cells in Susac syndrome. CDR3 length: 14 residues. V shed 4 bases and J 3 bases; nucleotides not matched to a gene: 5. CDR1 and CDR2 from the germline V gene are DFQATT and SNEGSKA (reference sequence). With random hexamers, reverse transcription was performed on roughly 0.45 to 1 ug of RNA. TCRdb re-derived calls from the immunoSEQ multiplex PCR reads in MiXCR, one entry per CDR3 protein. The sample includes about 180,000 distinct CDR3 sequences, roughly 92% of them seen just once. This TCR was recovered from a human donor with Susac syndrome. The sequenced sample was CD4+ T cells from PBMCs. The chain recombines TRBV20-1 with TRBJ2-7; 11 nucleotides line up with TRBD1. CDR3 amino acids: CSATPGTGGYEQYF. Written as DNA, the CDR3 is TGCAGTGCTACCCCCGGGACAGGGGGCTACGAGCAGTACTTC.